The rows below give T cell receptor beta chains drawn from one sample of a study of neurological immune-mediated disorders. TCRdb analysed the 5' RACE reads with MiXCR anew, one entry per CDR3 protein. Of more than 30,000 distinct CDR3 sequences in the sample, 4.6% were seen once. The sequenced material came from PBMCs. All receptors come from a man younger than 30 in good health. CDR3s include the opening cysteine and the closing phenylalanine or tryptophan. A D gene is named only where the DNA matches it firmly. Some rows have no size entry. The others give once, few or many, or a class for an expanded clone.

size,V,J,D,DNA,CDR3
many,TRBV27,TRBJ1-6,NA,TGTGCCAGCACCCGGGACACCCTGGGCAATTCACCCCTCCACTTT,CASTRDTLGNSPLHF
NA,TRBV5-1,TRBJ2-1,NA,TGCGCCTACAGCTTGGAGGTGGGGGGCCCTGAGCAGTTCTTC,CAYSLEVGGPEQFF
many,TRBV3-1,TRBJ2-1,TRBD2,TGTGCCAGCAGGGGACTAGCGGTAAATGAGCAGTTCTTC,CASRGLAVNEQFF
many,TRBV11-2,TRBJ1-3,NA,TGTGCCAGCAGCCCCCCCCCAGGACCCCTCTCTGGAAACACCATATATTTT,CASSPPPGPLSGNTIYF
NA,TRBV15,TRBJ2-7,NA,TGTGCCACCAGCAGAGAGGGGAGAACCTACGAGCAGTACTTC,CATSREGRTYEQYF
many,TRBV7-2,TRBJ1-1,NA,TGTGCCAGCAGCTTAGATATTTCAGGCGACACTGAAGCTTTCTTT,CASSLDISGDTEAFF
many,TRBV29-1,TRBJ2-7,TRBD1,TGCAGCGTTGAATTGAGGAAGACAGGGGGGTACGAGCAGTACTTC,CSVELRKTGGYEQYF
many,TRBV20-1,TRBJ1-5,NA,TGCAGTGCTAGCGCAAGGGGGGGTCGGCAGCCCCAGCATTTT,CSASARGGRQPQHF
many,TRBV20-1,TRBJ1-1,TRBD1,TGCAGTGCACAAAGACAGGGTTTTGGGGACACTGAAGCTTTCTTT,CSAQRQGFGDTEAFF
many,TRBV20-1,TRBJ2-5,TRBD2,TGCAGTGCTTCCGTCGGGGCGGGGGACGGGGAGACCCAGTACTTC,CSASVGAGDGETQYF
medium-sized,TRBV29-1,TRBJ1-2,NA,TGCAGCGTTGTATTAGGTCGGGGCTACACCTTC,CSVVLGRGYTF
many,TRBV6-6,TRBJ2-3,NA,TGTGCCAGCGGCGCGGGGGCTAGCACAGATACGCAGTATTTT,CASGAGASTDTQYF
many,TRBV10-3,TRBJ2-2,TRBD2,TGTGCCATCAGTGATTCGGGGACTAGCGGGGCCGGGGAGCTGTTTTTT,CAISDSGTSGAGELFF
NA,TRBV5-1,TRBJ2-3,NA,TGTGCCAGCAGCTTGCAAAAACAAGCTAGCACAGATACGCAGTATTTT,CASSLQKQASTDTQYF
NA,TRBV4-1,TRBJ1-2,NA,TGCGCCAGCAGCCAATTCCAGGGAAAGTCCACTGGCTACACCTTC,CASSQFQGKSTGYTF
many,TRBV7-2,TRBJ2-3,NA,TGTGCCAGCAGCTTAGGGCCCTCCTCCCCAGATACGCAGTATTTT,CASSLGPSSPDTQYF
many,TRBV5-1,TRBJ2-7,NA,TGCGCCAGCAGCTCGATTCCGGGACAAATCGACGAGCAGTACTTC,CASSSIPGQIDEQYF
medium-sized,TRBV5-1,TRBJ1-2,NA,TGCGCCAGCAGCTTCTCCCCTCAAAAAGGCTACACCTTC,CASSFSPQKGYTF
many,TRBV5-5,TRBJ1-3,NA,TGTGCCAGCAGCTTGTTGGGAGGCTCTGGAAACACCATATATTTT,CASSLLGGSGNTIYF
many,TRBV7-2,TRBJ2-4,NA,TGTGCCAGCACCACCGGGGCAATTGATGGGGGCATTCAGTACTTC,CASTTGAIDGGIQYF
many,TRBV20-1,TRBJ2-3,NA,TGCAGTGCTAGGCAGCGGACTAGCACAGATACGCAGTATTTT,CSARQRTSTDTQYF
many,TRBV3-1,TRBJ2-7,NA,TGTGCCAGCAGCCGGGGACCAGGGATCTCCTACGAGCAGTACTTC,CASSRGPGISYEQYF
many,TRBV27,TRBJ1-1,NA,TGTGCCAGCAGTTTGACAACTCCAAACACTGAAGCTTTCTTT,CASSLTTPNTEAFF
many,TRBV6-5,TRBJ2-5,NA,TGTGCCAGCAGTTACTCCTACAGGGTGGGTGGGGAGACCCAGTACTTC,CASSYSYRVGGETQYF
many,TRBV5-1,TRBJ1-6,TRBD1,TGCGCCAGCAGCCCAGCCGGGACAGATAATTCACCCCTCCACTTT,CASSPAGTDNSPLHF
many,TRBV29-1,TRBJ2-1,NA,TGCAGCGTTAATTTGCAGGGAACAAAAAATGAGCAGTTCTTC,CSVNLQGTKNEQFF
many,TRBV5-1,TRBJ2-7,TRBD1,TGCGCCAGCAGCGTCGGGACAGGGGTTGGCGAGCAGTACTTC,CASSVGTGVGEQYF
many,TRBV10-1,TRBJ1-1,TRBD1,TGCGCCAGCAGCGACACAGGGGAACGGGAAGCTTTCTTT,CASSDTGEREAFF
many,TRBV5-1,TRBJ2-5,NA,TGCGCCAGCAGGCGGACAGATCAAGAGACCCAGTACTTC,CASRRTDQETQYF